The source of this TCR beta chain is a study of cytomegalovirus exposure and HLA in healthy donors. V was clipped by 3 bases and J by 2 bases; unmatched bases: 8. Germline V lookup: CDR1 KGHSH, CDR2 LQKENI. The CDR3 loop spans 16 amino acids. PCR primers comprised 60 Vbeta and 13 Jbeta primers. Some clones are missing from TCRdb's copy, which holds only in-frame ones; the method was immunoSEQ multiplex PCR. The data show 150,000 to 250,000 clones, roughly 85% seen once. This chain joins TRBV18 and TRBJ2-5; 8 positions agree with TRBD2. This clonotype was sampled from a woman aged 50 to 60 in good health and CMV-seronegative. What was sequenced was PBMCs. CDR3 DNA: TGTGCCAGCTCACCTCTTGTGGCGGGAGGACAAGAGACCCAGTACTTC. It codes for CASSPLVAGGQETQYF.